Listed below are T cell receptor beta chains from one sample, sequenced in a study of neoadjuvant anti-PD-1 for oral cavity cancer. Sequencing was performed with immunoSEQ multiplex PCR; in TCRdb, only in-frame clones are kept and a portion is missing. The sample has around 17,000 clones; 65% are singletons. Specimen: PBMCs, collected before nivolumab (anti-PD-1) treatment. These receptors were collected from a person aged 35-79 years with oral cavity squamous cell carcinoma. CDR3s include the opening cysteine and the closing phenylalanine or tryptophan. Fields, in order: clone size, V gene, J gene, D gene, CDR3 protein, CDR3 DNA. D genes are given only for firm matches. Clone size is given for some rows only: seen once, a few or many times, or a class if the clone is expanded.

few	TRBV19	TRBJ2-1	TRBD2	CASSTRGLAGRDNEQFF	TGTGCCAGTAGTACCAGGGGACTAGCGGGAAGGGACAATGAGCAGTTCTTC
-	TRBV15	TRBJ2-1	TRBD1	CATSRRNTGTGVNEQFF	TGTGCCACCAGCAGACGTAACACCGGGACAGGGGTCAATGAGCAGTTCTTC
-	TRBV6-1	TRBJ2-2	-	CASSEGETGELFF	TGTGCCAGCAGTGAGGGGGAGACCGGGGAGCTGTTTTTT
-	TRBV6-5	TRBJ1-2	-	CASSYFKADGYTF	TGTGCCAGCAGTTACTTTAAGGCGGATGGCTACACCTTC
-	TRBV7-9	TRBJ2-3	-	CASSSEIDTQYF	TGTGCCAGCAGCTCGGAGATAGATACGCAGTATTTT
-	TRBV12-5	TRBJ2-2	-	CASGSNTGELFF	TGTGCTAGTGGATCGAACACCGGGGAGCTGTTTTTT
few	TRBV28	TRBJ2-7	-	CASTPLPTISYEQYF	TGTGCCAGCACTCCTTTGCCCACAATCTCCTACGAGCAGTACTTC
-	TRBV5-1	TRBJ1-4	-	CASSFVQGGEKLFF	TGCGCCAGCAGCTTCGTGCAGGGTGGGGAAAAACTGTTTTTT
few	TRBV5-1	TRBJ1-1	TRBD1	CASSPLRQGPLNTEAFF	TGCGCCAGCAGCCCCCTCCGACAGGGTCCATTGAACACTGAAGCTTTCTTT
-	TRBV5-1	TRBJ2-3	-	CASSLMPKRGSTDTQYF	TGCGCCAGCAGCTTGATGCCCAAACGGGGTAGCACAGATACGCAGTATTTT
-	TRBV28	TRBJ2-3	-	CASSLTSTDTQYF	TGTGCCAGCAGTCTCACTTCCACAGATACGCAGTATTTT
-	TRBV6-1	TRBJ2-5	-	CASGRSGSQETQYF	TGTGCCAGCGGGCGTAGCGGATCCCAAGAGACCCAGTACTTC
few	TRBV28	TRBJ1-2	-	CASSSPGGGFGYTF	TGTGCCAGCAGTTCTCCCGGAGGGGGGTTCGGCTACACCTTC
-	TRBV28	TRBJ1-5	-	CASIDGAEPQHF	TGTGCCAGCATCGACGGCGCAGAGCCCCAGCATTTT
once	TRBV6-1	TRBJ2-5	-	CAGTVGAKETQYF	TGTGCCGGGACGGTTGGGGCGAAAGAGACCCAGTACTTC
-	TRBV7-8	TRBJ1-5	-	CASSLEGGVSNQPQHF	TGTGCCAGCAGCTTAGAGGGGGGGGTAAGCAATCAGCCCCAGCATTTT
-	TRBV4-1	TRBJ1-1	TRBD1	CASSLPQGEGTEAFF	TGCGCCAGCAGCCTACCCCAGGGGGAGGGAACTGAAGCTTTCTTT
-	TRBV7-8	TRBJ1-1	-	CASTLGRGNTEAFF	TGTGCCAGCACCCTTGGGAGGGGAAACACTGAAGCTTTCTTT
-	TRBV10-3	TRBJ1-5	-	CAISEGNSNQPQHF	TGTGCCATCAGTGAGGGCAATAGCAATCAGCCCCAGCATTTT
-	TRBV6-5	TRBJ2-3	-	CASRQGSTDTQYF	TGTGCCAGCAGACAGGGCAGCACAGATACGCAGTATTTT
-	TRBV6-5	TRBJ1-1	TRBD1	CASITRRGHTEAFF	TGTGCCAGCATCACGAGGAGGGGGCACACTGAAGCTTTCTTT
-	TRBV7-2	TRBJ2-5	-	CASSKRGDGETQYF	TGTGCCAGCAGCAAAAGGGGCGATGGGGAGACCCAGTACTTC
few	TRBV18	TRBJ1-2	TRBD1	CASSSLTGSYGYTF	TGTGCCAGCTCATCCCTGACAGGGAGCTATGGCTACACCTTC
few	TRBV30	TRBJ1-1	-	CAWLRVYTEAFF	TGTGCCTGGCTCAGGGTCTACACTGAAGCTTTCTTT
-	TRBV20-1	TRBJ1-1	-	CSAGTGVEAFF	TGCAGTGCTGGGACCGGGGTCGAAGCTTTCTTT
-	TRBV12-5	TRBJ2-2	-	CASGSSGDGELFF	TGTGCTAGTGGTTCCTCAGGGGACGGGGAGCTGTTTTTT
-	TRBV11-2	TRBJ2-4	-	CASSLSRIGALAKNIQYF	TGTGCCAGCAGCTTATCCAGGATTGGGGCTCTAGCCAAAAACATTCAGTACTTC
-	TRBV2	TRBJ2-7	-	CASSLGGPLSSYEQYF	TGTGCCAGCAGTCTGGGCGGCCCTTTGAGCTCCTACGAGCAGTACTTC
-	TRBV29-1	TRBJ1-1	-	CSVYTGLMNTEAFF	TGCAGCGTTTATACCGGGTTGATGAACACTGAAGCTTTCTTT
-	TRBV5-6	TRBJ2-5	-	CASSFVMTGSQETQYF	TGTGCCAGCAGCTTTGTGATGACGGGGAGCCAAGAGACCCAGTACTTC
-	TRBV5-4	TRBJ2-7	TRBD1	CASSLDGTGGHEQYF	TGTGCCAGCAGCTTGGACGGGACAGGGGGCCACGAGCAGTACTTC
-	TRBV4-1	TRBJ1-3	-	CASSQFDTGSGNTIYF	TGCGCCAGCAGCCAATTCGATACAGGGAGTGGAAACACCATATATTTT
once	TRBV9	TRBJ2-5	-	CASSEGTAETQYF	TGTGCCAGCAGCGAGGGGACGGCAGAGACCCAGTACTTC
-	TRBV7-9	TRBJ2-7	TRBD2	CASSDTGLPIYEQYF	TGTGCCAGCAGCGACACGGGACTACCAATCTACGAGCAGTACTTC
-	TRBV19	TRBJ2-7	-	CASSIGHFVGGNEQYF	TGTGCCAGTAGTATAGGCCACTTTGTAGGGGGGAACGAGCAGTACTTC
few	TRBV5-8	TRBJ1-2	-	CASSLVGLGYTF	TGTGCCAGCAGCTTGGTTGGGCTTGGCTACACCTTC